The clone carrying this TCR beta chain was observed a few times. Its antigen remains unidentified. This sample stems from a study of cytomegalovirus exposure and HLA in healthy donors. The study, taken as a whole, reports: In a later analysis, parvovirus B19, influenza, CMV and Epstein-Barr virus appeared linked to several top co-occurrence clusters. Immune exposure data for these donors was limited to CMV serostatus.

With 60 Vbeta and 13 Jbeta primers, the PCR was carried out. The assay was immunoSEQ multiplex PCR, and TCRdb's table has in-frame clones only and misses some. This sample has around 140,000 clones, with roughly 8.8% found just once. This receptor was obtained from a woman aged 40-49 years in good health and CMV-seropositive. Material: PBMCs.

The CDR3 nucleotides are TGTGCCAGCGTGTATTGGGGTAGCGGGGTCGAGACCCAGTACTTC. Amino acid sequence: CASVYWGSGVETQYF. The J gene is TRBJ2-5, the V gene TRBV2; 8 bases are shared with TRBD2. The V and J ends lost 8 bases and 5 bases, in that order; junction bases with no gene match: 13. This CDR3 is 15 amino acids long. CDR1 and CDR2 (germline): SNHLY, FYNNEI.